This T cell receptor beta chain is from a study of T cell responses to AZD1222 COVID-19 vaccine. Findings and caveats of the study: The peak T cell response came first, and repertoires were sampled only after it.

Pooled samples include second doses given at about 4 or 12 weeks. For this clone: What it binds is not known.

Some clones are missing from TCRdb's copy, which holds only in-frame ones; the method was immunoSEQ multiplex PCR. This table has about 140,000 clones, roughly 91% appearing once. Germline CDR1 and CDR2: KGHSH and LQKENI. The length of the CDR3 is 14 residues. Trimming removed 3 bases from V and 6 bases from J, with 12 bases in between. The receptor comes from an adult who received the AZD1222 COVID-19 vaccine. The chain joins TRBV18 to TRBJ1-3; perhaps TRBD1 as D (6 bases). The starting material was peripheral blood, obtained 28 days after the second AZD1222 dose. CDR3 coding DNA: TGTGCCAGCTCACCGGGGGCTACAGAAAACACCATATATTTT. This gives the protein CASSPGATENTIYF.